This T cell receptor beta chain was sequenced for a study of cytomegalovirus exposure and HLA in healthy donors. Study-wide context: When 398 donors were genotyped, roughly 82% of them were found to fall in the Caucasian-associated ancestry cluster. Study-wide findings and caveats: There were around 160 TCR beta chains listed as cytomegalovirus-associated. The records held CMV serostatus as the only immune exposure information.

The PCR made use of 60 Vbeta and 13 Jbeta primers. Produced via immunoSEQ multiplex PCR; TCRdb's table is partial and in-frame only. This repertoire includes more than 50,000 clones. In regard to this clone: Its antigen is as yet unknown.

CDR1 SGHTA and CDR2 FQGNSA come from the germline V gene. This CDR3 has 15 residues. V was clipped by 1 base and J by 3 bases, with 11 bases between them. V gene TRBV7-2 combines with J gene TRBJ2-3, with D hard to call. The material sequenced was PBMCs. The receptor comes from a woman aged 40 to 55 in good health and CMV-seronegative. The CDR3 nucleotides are TGTGCCAGCAGCTTAGGTCAGGTTTCAACAGATACGCAGTATTTT. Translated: CASSLGQVSTDTQYF.